The clone carrying this TCR beta chain was seen a single time. No antigen is known for it. This sample is drawn from a study of identifying expanded T cells in peripheral blood. V was clipped by 7 bases and J by 4 bases, with 13 bases between them. The CDR3 covers 13 residues. In germline, CDR1 is MNHNY, CDR2 SVGAGI (reference sequence). This table comes from immunoSEQ multiplex PCR, and its TCRdb copy is limited to in-frame clones, with some not included. The table has approximately 94,000 clones, over 80% seen once. General study results and limits: Variance in clone template counts between two-week samples significantly increased with total template count across all healthy donors.

Sequencing was performed on blood. The TCR comes from a person aged 18-69 years in good health. The J gene is TRBJ1-2, the V gene TRBV6-6; D gene uncertain. CDR3 residues: CASTSGTIYGYTF. The CDR3 bases are TGTGCCAGCACCTCCGGTACTATCTATGGCTACACCTTC.